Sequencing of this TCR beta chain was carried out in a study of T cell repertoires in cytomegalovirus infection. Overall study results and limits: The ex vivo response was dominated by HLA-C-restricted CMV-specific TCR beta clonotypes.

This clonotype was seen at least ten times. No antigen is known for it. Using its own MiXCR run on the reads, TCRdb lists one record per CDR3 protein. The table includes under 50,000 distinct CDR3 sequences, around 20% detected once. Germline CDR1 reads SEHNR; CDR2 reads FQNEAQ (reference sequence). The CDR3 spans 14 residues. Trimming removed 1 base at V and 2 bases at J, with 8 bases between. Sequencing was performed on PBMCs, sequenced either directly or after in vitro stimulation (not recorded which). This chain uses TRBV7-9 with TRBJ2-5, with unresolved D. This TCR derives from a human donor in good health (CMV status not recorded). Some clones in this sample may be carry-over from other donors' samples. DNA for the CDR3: TGTGCCAGCAGCTTAGTTGGCCTTCAAGAGACCCAGTACTTC. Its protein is CASSLVGLQETQYF.